This T cell receptor beta chain stems from a study of blood T cells in healthy people across ages. A second PCR, run for about 6 to 11 cycles, used a sample-barcoded 5' primer plus a J-beta primer mix. TCRdb ran MiXCR on the 5' RACE reads and lists one entry per CDR3 protein. The sample carries more than 700,000 distinct CDR3 sequences, 46% recorded once. Every participating donor contributed around 9.5 milliliters of peripheral blood through a draw. The germline V gene has CDR1 SGHDN and CDR2 FVKESK. Deletions cut 4 bases from V and 2 bases from J, with 10 bases between. The CDR3 length is 14 residues.

The source of this sequence is a man older than 75 in good health. The sequencing sample was made of blood. The chain joins TRBV14 to TRBJ2-3; the D gene is possibly TRBD2 (6 bases). The CDR3 loop is CASSPRDFTDTQYF. DNA of the CDR3: TGTGCCAGCAGCCCGCGGGACTTCACAGATACGCAGTATTTT.